These 9 T cell receptor beta chains came from one sample sequenced in a study of OX40 agonist ivuxolimab in advanced cancers. Using immunoSEQ multiplex PCR, the repertoire was profiled, and TCRdb retains in-frame clones only, with some absent. The sample includes about 58,000 clones, roughly nine tenths of them seen just once. Sequences were derived from CD4+ or CD8+ T cells sorted from blood, sampled in a trial of the OX40 agonist ivuxolimab. These receptors all stem from an adult with an advanced solid tumor such as melanoma, head and neck, liver or kidney cancer.

The CDR3: CASSESSGILVVYEQYF. The CDR3, as DNA: TGTGCCAGCAGCGAATCTAGCGGGATACTGGTCGTGTACGAGCAGTACTTC. The chain couples TRBV6-1 to TRBJ2-7, with 9 bases matching TRBD2. The V gene's germline CDR1 is MNHNS and CDR2 SASEGT. V was pared by 6 bases and J by 4 bases, with 16 bases of the junction left unmatched. The CDR3 runs to 17 residues.

The chain has TRBV11-2 and TRBJ2-2, with D perhaps TRBD2 (6 bases). The V gene's germline CDR1 is SGHAT and CDR2 FQNNGV. V was pared by 2 bases and J by 2 bases, with 12 bases between. This CDR3 spans 16 amino acids. The CDR3 bases are TGTGCCAGCAGCTTATCGGGGACTCTTAACACCGGGGAGCTGTTTTTT. Its translation is CASSLSGTLNTGELFF.

The J gene is TRBJ2-5, the V gene TRBV28; 7 bases agree with TRBD2. Germline-derived CDR1 and CDR2 are MDHEN and SYDVKM. This CDR3 is built from 12 residues. V trimming: 8 bases; J trimming: 5 bases; junction bases outside the gene matches: 5. In DNA, the CDR3 is TGTGCCAGCGCGGGGGTTCGGGAGACCCAGTACTTC. Its protein product is CASAGVRETQYF.

V gene TRBV4-1 combines with J gene TRBJ2-1; the D is unclear. Trimming removed 0 bases from V and 0 bases from J, with 6 bases in between. This CDR3 contains 15 residues. CDR1 and CDR2 (germline): MGHRA, YSYEKL. The CDR3 coding sequence is TGCGCCAGCAGCCAAGATGCTAGCTCCTACAATGAGCAGTTCTTC. Amino acid sequence: CASSQDASSYNEQFF.

CDR3 bases: TGTGCCAGCAGTGAAGATTGGTCAGGACAGGGGGCAGATACGCAGTATTTT. Its protein is CASSEDWSGQGADTQYF. The chain uses TRBV6-1 and TRBJ2-3; 10 nucleotides align to TRBD1. CDR1 is MNHNS and CDR2 is SASEGT in the germline V gene. CDR3 length: 17 amino acids. V lost 1 base and J lost 4; bases outside the gene matches: 8.

The chain is built from TRBV7-9 and TRBJ2-1; 10 bases are a match to TRBD1. The junction had 7 bases not matched to a gene; V was cut back by 5 bases and J by 3 bases. The CDR3 runs 16 residues. In germline, CDR1 is SEHNR, CDR2 FQNEAQ (reference sequence). This CDR3 reads CASSRVGTGVYNEQFF. Here the CDR3 DNA reads TGTGCCAGCAGCCGGGTTGGGACAGGGGTCTACAATGAGCAGTTCTTC.

The genes are TRBV2 and TRBJ2-7; 13 positions agree with TRBD2. After removal of 3 bases from V and 0 bases from J, the junction contained 11 bases not matched to a gene. Germline CDR1 reads SNHLY; CDR2 reads FYNNEI. This CDR3 has 19 residues. The CDR3 reads CASSDSEATSGRSSYEQYF. In nucleotides, the CDR3 is TGTGCCAGCAGTGATTCTGAGGCGACTAGCGGGAGGAGCTCCTACGAGCAGTACTTC. The whole variable domain, remainder taken from reference TRBV2 and TRBJ2-7, is EPEVTQTPSHQVTQMGQEVILRCVPISNHLYFYWYRQILGQKVEFLVSFYNNEISEKSEIFDDQFSVERPDGSNFTLKIRSTKLEDSAMYFCASSDSEATSGRSSYEQYFGPGTRLTVT.

Notes on this clone: The same CDR3 arises from other DNA sequences in this sample as well. The chain uses TRBV27 and TRBJ2-7; D is ambiguous. V shed 0 bases and J shed 3 bases, with 6 bases lying between them. The CDR3 has 13 amino acids. Germline V gives CDR1 MNHEY, CDR2 SMNVEV (reference sequence). The CDR3 DNA follows: TGTGCCAGCAGTTTATCCCCGGGCTACGAGCAGTACTTC. This sequence encodes CASSLSPGYEQYF.

The chain couples TRBV2 to TRBJ1-2; D gene ambiguous. The CDR3 consists of 16 residues. The germline V gene has CDR1 SNHLY and CDR2 FYNNEI. Trimming shortened V by 5 bases and J by 4 bases, and 20 bases separated the two germline ends. CDR3: CASSPESRSLFYGYTF. The CDR3 nucleotides are TGTGCCAGCAGTCCCGAGAGCAGGTCCCTATTCTATGGCTACACCTTC.